The 7 T cell receptor beta chains in this list originate from one sample, sequenced in a study of T-cell reconstitution after alpha-beta-depleted transplantation in children. As it was prepared, the TCRbeta library received unique molecular identifiers. TCRdb reprocessed the PCR reads via MiXCR and lists one record per CDR3 protein. The table has some 600,000 distinct CDR3 sequences, roughly 15% seen once. This specimen consisted of PBMCs from the stem cell graft donor, obtained from the stem cell graft. The receptor set was obtained from a human donor who donated a stem cell graft to a child with acute myeloid leukemia.

This clonotype was seen repeatedly, ten times or more. The chain is built from TRBV5-8 and TRBJ2-1, with D perhaps given as TRBD1 or TRBD2 (5 bases each). This CDR3 is built from 13 residues. Germline V lookup: CDR1 SGHTS, CDR2 YDEGEE. The V and J ends lost 4 bases and 6 bases respectively, with 11 bases between them. The CDR3 reads CASSGTVRNEQFF. CDR3 in DNA: TGTGCCAGCAGCGGGACCGTCCGCAATGAGCAGTTCTTC. The whole variable domain, filled in from reference TRBV5-8 and TRBJ2-1, reads EAGVTQSPTHLIKTRGQQATLRCSPISGHTSVYWYQQALGLGLQFLLWYDEGEERNRGNFPPRFSGRQFPNYSSELNVNALELEDSALYLCASSGTVRNEQFFGPGTRLTVL.

Many counts were recorded for this clonotype. The chain joins TRBV5-1 to TRBJ2-1, with a possible D match to TRBD1 (6 bases). The CDR3 totals 11 residues. In germline, CDR1 is SGHRS, CDR2 YFSETQ. V lost 2 bases and J 9 bases, leaving 6 bases between the germline ends. The DNA for the CDR3 is TGCGCCAGCAGCTTACAGGGTGAGCAGTTCTTC. It is translated as CASSLQGEQFF.

This clonotype was seen many times. This rearrangement joins TRBV20-1 to TRBJ1-1, with a tentative D call TRBD1 (5 bases). The V gene's germline CDR1 is DFQATT and CDR2 SNEGSKA (reference sequence). The CDR3 runs 13 residues. Trimming left V 3 bases short and J 4 bases short, with 12 bases between. The CDR3 is CSARKRGVTEAFF. In DNA, the CDR3 is TGCAGTGCTAGGAAAAGGGGAGTCACTGAAGCTTTCTTT.

J is TRBJ2-3 and V is TRBV7-2; 8 bases map to TRBD2. Looked up from germline, CDR1 is SGHTA and CDR2 is FQGNSA. This CDR3 has 16 amino acids. Losses at the gene ends were 5 bases for V and 8 bases for J; bases not matched to a gene: 15. Written as DNA, the CDR3 is TGTGCCAGCAGCCCGCGAAGCGGGGGCTTTTTGAGTACGCAGTATTTT. This translates into CASSPRSGGFLSTQYF.

The gene calls are TRBV20-1 and TRBJ2-1; the match to TRBD1 covers 7 bases. This CDR3 has 16 amino acids. CDR1 is DFQATT and CDR2 is SNEGSKA in the germline V gene (reference sequence). Trimming removed 5 bases from V and 0 bases from J; junction bases left unmatched: 10. CDR3 sequence: CSAQNPTGASYNEQFF. In DNA form, the CDR3 reads TGCAGTGCTCAAAACCCAACAGGGGCCTCCTACAATGAGCAGTTCTTC.

The sample holds a few counts of this clonotype. V usage is TRBV20-1 and J usage is TRBJ2-1; 9 nucleotides agree with TRBD2. With V trimmed by 0 bases and J by 8 bases, 20 bases remained unmatched. The CDR3 sequence is 19 residues long. Germline V gene sequence: CDR1 DFQATT, CDR2 SNEGSKA (reference sequence). For the CDR3, the DNA is TGCAGTGCTAGAGATAGGATTAGACCCACGGGCGGGGGGGTATATGAGCAGTTCTTC. Translated, it gives CSARDRIRPTGGGVYEQFF.

The chain employs TRBV20-1 and TRBJ2-1, with 8 bases identical to TRBD2. The CDR3 runs to 16 residues. V gave up 6 bases and J gave up 5 bases; unmatched junction bases: 15. CDR1 and CDR2 from the germline V gene are DFQATT and SNEGSKA (reference sequence). The chain's CDR3 is CSATRGGADFNNEQFF. CDR3 DNA: TGCAGTGCAACCCGGGGGGGAGCGGACTTTAACAATGAGCAGTTCTTC.